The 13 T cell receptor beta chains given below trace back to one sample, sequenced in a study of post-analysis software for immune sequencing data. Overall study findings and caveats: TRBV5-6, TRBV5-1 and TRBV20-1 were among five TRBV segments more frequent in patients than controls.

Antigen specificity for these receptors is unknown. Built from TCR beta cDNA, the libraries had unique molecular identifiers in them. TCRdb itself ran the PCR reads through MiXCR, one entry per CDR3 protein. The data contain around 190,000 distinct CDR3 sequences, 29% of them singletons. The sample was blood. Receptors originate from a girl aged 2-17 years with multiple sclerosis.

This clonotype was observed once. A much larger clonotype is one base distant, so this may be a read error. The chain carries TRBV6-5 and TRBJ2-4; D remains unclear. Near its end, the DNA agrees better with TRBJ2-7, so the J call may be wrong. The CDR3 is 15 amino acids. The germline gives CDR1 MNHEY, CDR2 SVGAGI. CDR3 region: CAGSYGIVSPYEQYF. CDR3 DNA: TGTGCCGGCAGTTATGGTATAGTTAGTCCCTACGAGCAGTACTTC.

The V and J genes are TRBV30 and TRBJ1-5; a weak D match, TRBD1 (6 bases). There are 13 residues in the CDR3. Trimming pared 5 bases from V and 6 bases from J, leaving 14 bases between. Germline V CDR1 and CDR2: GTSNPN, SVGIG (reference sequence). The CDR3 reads CAWEQGGGQPQHF. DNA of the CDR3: TGTGCCTGGGAACAGGGAGGGGGTCAGCCCCAGCATTTT.

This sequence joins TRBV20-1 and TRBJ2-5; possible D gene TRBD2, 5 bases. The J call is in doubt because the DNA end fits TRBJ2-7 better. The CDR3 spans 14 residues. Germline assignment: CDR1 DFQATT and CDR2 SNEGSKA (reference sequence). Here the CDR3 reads CSARDQEGSYEQYF. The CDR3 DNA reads TGCAGTGCTAGAGATCAAGAGGGTAGCTACGAGCAGTACTTC.

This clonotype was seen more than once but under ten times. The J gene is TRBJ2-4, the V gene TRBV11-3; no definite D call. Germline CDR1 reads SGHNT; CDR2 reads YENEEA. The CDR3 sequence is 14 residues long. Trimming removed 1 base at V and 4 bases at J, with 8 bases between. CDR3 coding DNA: TGTGCCAGCAGCTTAGGAGGATCAAAAAACATTCAGTACTTC. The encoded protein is CASSLGGSKNIQYF.

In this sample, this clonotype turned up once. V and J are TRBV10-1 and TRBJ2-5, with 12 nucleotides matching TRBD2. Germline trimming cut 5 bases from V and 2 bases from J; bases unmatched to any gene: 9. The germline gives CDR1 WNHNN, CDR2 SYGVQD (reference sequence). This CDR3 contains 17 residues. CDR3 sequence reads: CASSFGTSGWPQETQYF. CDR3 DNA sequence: TGCGCCAGCAGTTTCGGGACTAGCGGGTGGCCTCAAGAGACCCAGTACTTC.

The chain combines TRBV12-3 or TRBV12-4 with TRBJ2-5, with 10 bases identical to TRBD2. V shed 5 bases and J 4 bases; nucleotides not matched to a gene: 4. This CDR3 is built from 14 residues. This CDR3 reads CASSASGGVETQYF. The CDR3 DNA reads TGTGCCAGCAGTGCTAGCGGGGGTGTAGAGACCCAGTACTTC.

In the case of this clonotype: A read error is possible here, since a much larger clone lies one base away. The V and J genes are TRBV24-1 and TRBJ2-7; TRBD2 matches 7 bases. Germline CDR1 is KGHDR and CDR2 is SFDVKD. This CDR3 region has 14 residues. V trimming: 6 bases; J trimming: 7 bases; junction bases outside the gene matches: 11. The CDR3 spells CATSPGGAYNEQYF. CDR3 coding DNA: TGTGCCACCAGTCCGGGGGGTGCTTACAATGAGCAGTACTTC.

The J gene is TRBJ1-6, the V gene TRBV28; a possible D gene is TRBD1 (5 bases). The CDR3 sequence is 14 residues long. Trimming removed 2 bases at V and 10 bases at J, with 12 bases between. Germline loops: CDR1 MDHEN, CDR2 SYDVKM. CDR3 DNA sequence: TGTGCCAGCAGTTTACAGGGAGCACCATCACCCCTCCACTTT. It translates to CASSLQGAPSPLHF.

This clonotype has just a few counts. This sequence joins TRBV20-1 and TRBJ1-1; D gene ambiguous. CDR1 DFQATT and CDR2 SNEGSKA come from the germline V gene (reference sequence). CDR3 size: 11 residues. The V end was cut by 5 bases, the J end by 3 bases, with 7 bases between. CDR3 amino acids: CSARAHTEAFF. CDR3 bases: TGCAGTGCTCGGGCGCACACTGAAGCTTTCTTT.

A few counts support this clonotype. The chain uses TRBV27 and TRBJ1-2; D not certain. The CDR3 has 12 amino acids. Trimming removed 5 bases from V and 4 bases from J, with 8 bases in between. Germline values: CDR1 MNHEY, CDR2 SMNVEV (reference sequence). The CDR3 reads CASSPDLYGYTF. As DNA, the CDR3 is TGTGCCAGCAGTCCAGACCTCTATGGCTACACCTTC.

Here the CDR3 DNA reads TGTGCCAGCAGCTCCATCGGGATATCCGAGCAGTACTTC. This encodes CASSSIGISEQYF. V gene TRBV7-9 combines with J gene TRBJ2-7; perhaps TRBD2 as D (5 bases). The CDR3 contains 13 residues. V lost 4 bases and J 6 bases, leaving 13 bases between the germline ends. Germline CDR1 and CDR2: SEHNR and FQNEAQ (reference sequence). The full variable domain, its missing parts supplied by reference TRBV7-9 and TRBJ2-7, is DTGVSQNPRHKITKRGQNVTFRCDPISEHNRLYWYRQTLGQGPEFLTYFQNEAQLEKSRLLSDRFSAERPKGSFSTLEIQRTEQGDSAMYLCASSSIGISEQYFGPGTRLTVT.

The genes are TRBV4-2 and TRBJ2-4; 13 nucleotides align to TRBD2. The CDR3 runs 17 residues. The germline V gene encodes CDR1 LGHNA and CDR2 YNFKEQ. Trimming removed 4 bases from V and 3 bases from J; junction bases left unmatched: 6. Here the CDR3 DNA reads TGTGCCAGCAGCCCACGGACTAGCGGGAGCGGCAAAAACATTCAGTACTTC. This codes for CASSPRTSGSGKNIQYF.

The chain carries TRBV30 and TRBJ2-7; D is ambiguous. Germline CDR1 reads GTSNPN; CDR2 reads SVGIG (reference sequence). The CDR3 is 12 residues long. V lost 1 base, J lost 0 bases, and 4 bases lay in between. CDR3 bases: TGTGCCTGGAGTGCTCCCTCCTACGAGCAGTACTTC. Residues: CAWSAPSYEQYF.